These 21 T cell receptor beta chains were sequenced from one sample in a study of T cell responses to AZD1222 COVID-19 vaccine. Clones were read by immunoSEQ multiplex PCR, and TCRdb kept only the in-frame ones, dropping some. The data contain approximately 170,000 clones, approximately 94% of them singletons. The material was peripheral blood, obtained 28 days after the second AZD1222 dose. The receptors derive from an adult who received the AZD1222 COVID-19 vaccine.

This rearrangement joins TRBV27 to TRBJ1-5; D might be TRBD1 (5 bases). The CDR3 covers 16 residues. Trimming took 3 bases from V and 1 from J, leaving 13 bases between them. Germline CDR1 is MNHEY and CDR2 is SMNVEV (reference sequence). CDR3 loop: CASSLGGTGSNQPQHF. As DNA, the CDR3 is TGTGCCAGCAGTTTGGGGGGGACCGGGAGCAATCAGCCCCAGCATTTT.

The chain links TRBV6-5 to TRBJ1-1, with 7 bases aligning to TRBD1. Unmatched junction bases numbered 8, after V lost 3 bases and J lost 10 bases. The CDR3 is 13 residues long. The germline gives CDR1 MNHEY, CDR2 SVGAGI. In DNA form, the CDR3 reads TGTGCCAGCAGTTATGAGGGGGCGTCGACAGCTTTCTTT. It translates to CASSYEGASTAFF.

The chain combines TRBV27 with TRBJ2-1; 12 bases line up with TRBD2. The CDR3 spans 17 residues. From germline, CDR1 is MNHEY and CDR2 SMNVEV (reference sequence). V gave up 5 bases and J gave up 0 bases; unmatched junction bases: 5. The CDR3 loop reads CASSPSGLAGSYNEQFF. In DNA, the CDR3 is TGTGCCAGCAGTCCATCGGGACTAGCGGGCTCCTACAATGAGCAGTTCTTC.

The chain is built from TRBV19 and TRBJ2-2; D is unclear. CDR3 length equals 14 residues. From germline, CDR1 is LNHDA and CDR2 SQIVND (reference sequence). V was cut by 5 bases and J by 6 bases, with 13 bases left in between. The CDR3 sequence is CASSETRAAGELFF. Here the CDR3 DNA reads TGTGCCAGTAGTGAGACCCGGGCGGCCGGGGAGCTGTTTTTT.

The rearrangement joins TRBV7-9 to TRBJ2-1, with D uncertain. This CDR3 region has 16 residues. CDR1 and CDR2 from the germline V gene are SEHNR and FQNEAQ (reference sequence). Trimming left V 5 bases short and J 8 bases short, with 22 bases between. CDR3 loop: CASSPRNSMRIHEQFF. For the CDR3, the DNA is TGTGCCAGCAGCCCGAGGAACTCGATGAGAATCCATGAGCAGTTCTTC.

This chain's CDR3 is CSVDSAGGVNTEAFF. As DNA, the CDR3 is TGCAGCGTTGATTCGGCAGGAGGGGTGAACACTGAAGCTTTCTTT. This chain connects TRBV29-1 to TRBJ1-1; tentative D call: TRBD1 (5 bases). Germline V CDR1 and CDR2: SQVTM, ANQGSEA. V lost 3 bases, J lost 0 bases, and 14 bases lay in between. The CDR3 consists of 15 residues.

Worth noting for this clone: The sample holds other DNA sequences that translate to the same CDR3. The chain uses TRBV15 and TRBJ2-1; D is uncertain. This CDR3 has 16 residues. The germline CDR1 and CDR2 sequences are LNHNV and YYDKDF (reference sequence). V shed 0 bases and J shed 7 bases, with 16 bases lying between them. CDR3 DNA: TGTGCCACCAGCAGAGATAGTGCGGTGGGTGGAAATGAGCAGTTCTTC. It is translated as CATSRDSAVGGNEQFF.

J is TRBJ1-5 and V is TRBV18; no definite D call. V lost 3 bases and J 9 bases, leaving 12 bases between the germline ends. CDR3 length: 13 residues. Germline V gives CDR1 KGHSH, CDR2 LQKENI. The CDR3 DNA sequence: TGTGCCAGCTCACCCGGCACTACCCGGCCCCAGCATTTT. Protein sequence: CASSPGTTRPQHF.

The V call is TRBV28, the J call TRBJ2-1, with 12 bases that match TRBD1. V was pared by 6 bases and J by 7 bases, with 16 bases of the junction left unmatched. Germline V gene sequence: CDR1 MDHEN, CDR2 SYDVKM. There are 18 residues in the CDR3. Written as DNA, the CDR3 is TGTGCCAGCAGGTCCCCGGGACAGGGGGCGCTACGTGGGAATGAGCAGTTCTTC. Translated: CASRSPGQGALRGNEQFF.

The V call is TRBV4-1, the J call TRBJ2-2, with TRBD2 as a possible D gene (5 bases). Trimming removed 0 bases at V and 6 bases at J, with 14 bases between. The germline V gene encodes CDR1 MGHRA and CDR2 YSYEKL. The length of the CDR3 is 16 residues. In DNA form, the CDR3 reads TGCGCCAGCAGCCAAGATCTAGGACTCCCTTCCGGGGAGCTGTTTTTT. Its translation: CASSQDLGLPSGELFF.

The V gene is TRBV2, the J gene TRBJ2-6; D uncertain. The germline CDR1 and CDR2 sequences are SNHLY and FYNNEI. V was cut by 3 bases and J by 0 bases, with 3 bases left in between. The CDR3 extends over 14 amino acids. The CDR3 DNA follows: TGTGCCAGCAGTGACCCCTCTGGGGCCAACGTCCTGACTTTC. Its protein product is CASSDPSGANVLTF.

V usage is TRBV4-3 and J usage is TRBJ1-2; a possible D gene is TRBD1 (5 bases). This CDR3 has 15 residues. Germline V gene lookup returns CDR1 LGHNA and CDR2 YSLEER. Trimming shortened V by 4 bases and J by 3 bases, and 15 bases separated the two germline ends. CDR3 DNA sequence: TGCGCCAGCAGCCTATCCCACCAGGGACACTATGGCTACACCTTC. Its protein is CASSLSHQGHYGYTF.

The chain uses TRBV30 and TRBJ2-7; D uncertain. Trimming cost V 5 bases and J 2 bases, with 4 bases left between them. The CDR3 sequence is 10 residues long. The germline V gene encodes CDR1 GTSNPN and CDR2 SVGIG (reference sequence). Here the CDR3 reads CAWGAYEQYF. The CDR3 DNA follows: TGTGCCTGGGGGGCCTACGAGCAGTACTTC.

The gene calls are TRBV2 and TRBJ2-7, with a possible D match to TRBD2 (5 bases). The CDR3 runs 14 residues. The V end was cut by 1 base, the J end by 3 bases, with 10 bases between. From germline, CDR1 is SNHLY and CDR2 FYNNEI. The CDR3 nucleotides read TGTGCCAGCAGTGAAGATGGGAGACTCTACGAGCAGTACTTC. Protein product: CASSEDGRLYEQYF.

CDR3 sequence: CASSLGGLSTNEQFF. CDR3 nucleotide sequence: TGTGCCAGCAGTTTGGGGGGGCTATCAACCAATGAGCAGTTCTTC. This chain links TRBV28 with TRBJ2-1; TRBD2 might be the D (7 bases). CDR3 length: 15 amino acids. V was shortened by 3 bases and J by 6 bases, with 15 bases between the two germline ends. The V gene's germline CDR1 is MDHEN and CDR2 SYDVKM. Together with reference TRBV28 and TRBJ2-1, the CDR3 gives the full variable domain: DVKVTQSSRYLVKRTGEKVFLECVQDMDHENMFWYRQDPGLGLRLIYFSYDVKMKEKGDIPEGYSVSREKKERFSLILESASTNQTSMYLCASSLGGLSTNEQFFGPGTRLTVL.

This chain joins TRBV18 and TRBJ1-1; D is uncertain. This CDR3 comprises 14 residues. V gave up 5 bases and J gave up 0 bases, with 10 bases separating them. Germline CDR1 is KGHSH and CDR2 is LQKENI. The CDR3 DNA is TGTGCCAGCTCATCCGGGATAATGAACACTGAAGCTTTCTTT. This sequence encodes CASSSGIMNTEAFF.

V and J are TRBV6-1 and TRBJ2-7, with no clear D. V was clipped by 2 bases and J by 1 base, with 6 bases between them. Germline V gives CDR1 MNHNS, CDR2 SASEGT. This CDR3 comprises 13 residues. CDR3 amino acids: CASSESGSYEQYF. The CDR3 region has the DNA TGTGCCAGCAGTGAATCTGGTTCCTACGAGCAGTACTTC.

The V gene is TRBV2, the J gene TRBJ1-2; 7 positions agree with TRBD1. V shed 2 bases and J 7 bases; nucleotides not matched to a gene: 10. Germline CDR1 SNHLY, CDR2 FYNNEI. The CDR3 covers 15 residues. The CDR3 sequence: CASSERGGGYSGYTF. DNA for the CDR3: TGTGCCAGCAGTGAAAGAGGGGGCGGCTACAGTGGCTACACCTTC.

The J gene is TRBJ1-2, the V gene TRBV7-8; D gene ambiguous. This CDR3 comprises 13 residues. V lost 5 bases, J lost 2 bases, and 9 bases lay in between. Germline V gene lookup returns CDR1 SGHVS and CDR2 FQNEAQ. CDR3 in DNA: TGTGCCAGCAGCCAACGGTGGAACTATGGCTACACCTTC. The encoded protein is CASSQRWNYGYTF.

The chain recombines TRBV6-1 with TRBJ2-3; TRBD2 matches 9 bases. Germline V gene sequence: CDR1 MNHNS, CDR2 SASEGT. The CDR3 extends over 16 amino acids. V lost 2 bases, J lost 4 bases, and 7 bases stayed unmatched. For the CDR3, the DNA is TGTGCCAGCAGTGAACACTTAGCGGGAGTCGCAGATACGCAGTATTTT. Its protein is CASSEHLAGVADTQYF.

This chain connects TRBV6-2 or TRBV6-3 to TRBJ2-7; the D gene could be TRBD1 or TRBD2 (5 bases each). Germline V CDR1 and CDR2: MNHEY, SVGEGT. The ends were cut back, 0 bases at V and 7 bases at J, with 10 bases in the middle. This CDR3 has 13 residues. CDR3 in amino acids: CASSYSSREEQYF. The CDR3 DNA follows: TGTGCCAGCAGTTACTCATCCAGGGAGGAGCAGTACTTC.